A single sample is the source of the 13 T cell receptor beta chains below, sequenced in a study of neurological immune-mediated disorders. Each CDR3 protein gets one entry after TCRdb re-called the 5' RACE reads with MiXCR. The sample lists 66,000 or so distinct CDR3 sequences, around 5% occurring once. Specimen: PBMCs. The receptor set was obtained from a woman in her twenties or thirties with multiple sclerosis.

At least ten counts were recorded for this clonotype. The chain couples TRBV10-3 to TRBJ2-1, with unresolved D. There are 12 residues in the CDR3. The V gene lost 3 bases and the J gene lost 2 bases, with 2 bases spanning the gap. The V gene's germline CDR1 is ENHRY and CDR2 SYGVKD. In nucleotides, the CDR3 is TGTGCCATCAGTGACACCTACAATGAGCAGTTCTTC. It yields the protein CAISDTYNEQFF.

On this clonotype: The junction departs from germline at one end; a sequencing error may be responsible. V and J are TRBV9 and TRBJ1-6; 9 positions agree with TRBD1. The CDR3 runs to 14 residues. Germline CDR1 reads SGDLS; CDR2 reads YYNGEE. The CDR3 loop is CASSETGGKGPLNF. DNA for the CDR3: TGTGCCAGCAGCGAGACAGGGGGAAAGGGACCCCTCAACTTT. Looking up the rest from reference TRBV9 and TRBJ1-6 gives the full variable domain: DSGVTQTPKHLITATGQRVTLRCSPRSGDLSVYWYQQSLDQGLQFLIQYYNGEERAKGNILERFSAQQFPDLHSELNLSSLELGDSALYFCASSETGGKGPLNFGNGTRLTVT.

Many counts were recorded for this clonotype. This chain connects TRBV5-6 to TRBJ1-2; maybe TRBD1 (5 bases). This CDR3 contains 16 residues. CDR1 and CDR2 (germline): SGHDT, YYEEEE. With 4 bases removed from V and 4 bases from J, the gap between germline ends came to 20 bases. The CDR3 nucleotides are TGTGCCAGCAGCCTGGGACCCGGGACGGAGGTCTATGGCTACACCTTC. It encodes CASSLGPGTEVYGYTF.

This clonotype was seen repeatedly, ten times or more. This chain uses TRBV20-1 with TRBJ1-2; the match to TRBD1 covers 9 bases. V lost 3 bases, J lost 7 bases, and 12 bases stayed unmatched. CDR1 DFQATT and CDR2 SNEGSKA come from the germline V gene (reference sequence). The CDR3 is made up of 15 amino acids. Written as DNA, the CDR3 is TGCAGTGCTAGCGCTCCCGGGACAGGGAAAAGTGGCTACACCTTC. Translated, it gives CSASAPGTGKSGYTF.

This clonotype has ten or more counts. V gene TRBV12-3 or TRBV12-4 combines with J gene TRBJ1-3; D perhaps matches TRBD1 (5 bases). V was shortened by 0 bases and J by 2 bases, with 11 bases between the two germline ends. This CDR3 has 16 residues. CDR3 sequence (DNA): TGTGCCAGCAGTTTAGCGGGCAGGGTACCTGGAAACACCATATATTTT. Protein sequence: CASSLAGRVPGNTIYF.

Here the CDR3 reads CSGAGPYFTEAFF. CDR3 in DNA: TGCAGTGGGGCGGGACCGTATTTCACTGAAGCTTTCTTT. The rearrangement uses TRBV20-1 and TRBJ1-1, with TRBD1 as a possible D gene (5 bases). The CDR3 runs to 13 residues. Trimming removed 7 bases from V and 4 bases from J, with 16 bases in between. CDR1 is DFQATT and CDR2 is SNEGSKA in the germline V gene (reference sequence).

This clonotype was counted between two and nine times. The chain joins TRBV20-1 to TRBJ2-3; D possibly corresponds to TRBD2 (5 bases). The CDR3 is made up of 15 amino acids. With 3 bases removed from V and 5 bases from J, the gap between germline ends came to 18 bases. CDR1 and CDR2 (germline): DFQATT, SNEGSKA (reference sequence). CDR3 DNA: TGCAGTGCTAGCTCTCGGGAACTTTGGCTAGATACGCAGTATTTT. Its protein product is CSASSRELWLDTQYF.

This clonotype has at least ten counts. The chain couples TRBV7-2 to TRBJ1-2, with TRBD1 matching 10 bases. The CDR3 covers 12 residues. Germline V gene lookup returns CDR1 SGHTA and CDR2 FQGNSA. The trim removed 1 base at V and 10 bases at J, leaving 0 bases unmatched. The CDR3 bases are TGTGCCAGCAGCTTAGGACAGGGGGCCTACACCTTC. Protein sequence: CASSLGQGAYTF.

This chain uses TRBV10-2 with TRBJ1-5; D possibly corresponds to TRBD1 (5 bases). CDR3 size: 15 residues. Trimming cost V 8 bases and J 3 bases, with 17 bases left between them. Germline V lookup: CDR1 WSHSY, CDR2 SAAADI. This chain's CDR3 is CASQSTLGLNQPQHF. As DNA, the CDR3 is TGCGCCAGCCAATCGACCTTGGGGCTCAATCAGCCCCAGCATTTT.

This clonotype was seen at least ten times. V and J are TRBV27 and TRBJ1-3; tentative D call: TRBD1 (6 bases). Trimming took off 6 bases at V and 2 bases at J, with 11 bases between the two ends. The length of the CDR3 is 14 residues. The germline CDR1 and CDR2 sequences are MNHEY and SMNVEV (reference sequence). CDR3 sequence (DNA): TGTGCCAGCAGATCGACAGGAACTGGAAACACCATATATTTT. Translation gives CASRSTGTGNTIYF.

With regard to this clonotype: One end of the junction does not line up with germline, which may come from a read error. The V call is TRBV20-1, the J call TRBJ1-5; D is undetermined. This CDR3 is 12 amino acids long. Looked up from germline, CDR1 is DFQATT and CDR2 is SNEGSKA (reference sequence). Here the CDR3 DNA reads TGCAGTGCTGTGGGTCTTGATCAGCCCCAGAATTTT. Protein sequence: CSAVGLDQPQNF.

This clonotype was seen at least ten times. The rearrangement joins TRBV5-1 to TRBJ2-7; maybe TRBD2 (7 bases). Germline lookup yields CDR1 SGHRS and CDR2 YFSETQ. The V end was cut by 6 bases, the J end by 7 bases, with 20 bases between. CDR3 length equals 14 residues. CDR3 loop: CASTRGGGLEEQYF. In nucleotides, the CDR3 is TGCGCCAGCACCCGAGGGGGAGGGCTTGAAGAGCAGTACTTC.

This clonotype was counted at least ten times. The V call is TRBV27, the J call TRBJ1-6; the match to TRBD1 covers 7 bases. V lost 6 bases to trimming and J lost 7 bases; unmatched junction nucleotides: 6. CDR3 size: 14 residues. Germline-derived CDR1 and CDR2 are MNHEY and SMNVEV (reference sequence). CDR3 sequence (DNA): TGTGCCAGCAGACTGACAGGGTCCAATTCACCCCTCCACTTT. This codes for CASRLTGSNSPLHF.